The 14 T cell receptor beta chains given below trace back to one sample, sequenced in a study of blood T cells in healthy people across ages. A second PCR of roughly 7 to 11 cycles used a sample-barcoded 5' primer and a J-beta primer mix. Each CDR3 protein gets one entry after TCRdb re-called the 5' RACE reads with MiXCR. The sample holds hundreds of thousands of distinct CDR3 sequences, approximately 50% seen once. The sequencing sample was made of blood. Receptors were obtained from a woman aged 60 to 75 in good health.

The DNA for the CDR3 is TGTGCCACAGACAGGGCCCTCACCGAGCAGTACTTC. As protein: CATDRALTEQYF. The genes are TRBV12-3 or TRBV12-4 and TRBJ2-7, with TRBD1 identical over 7 bases. V lost 10 bases and J lost 6; bases outside the gene matches: 9. The CDR3 spans 12 residues.

The chain recombines TRBV5-1 with TRBJ2-3; the match to TRBD1 covers 8 bases. Looked up from germline, CDR1 is SGHRS and CDR2 is YFSETQ. The CDR3 length is 16 residues. The ends lost 4 bases at V and 2 bases at J; junction bases unmatched: 9. CDR3 loop: CASSAAQGGITDTQYF. For the CDR3, the DNA is TGCGCCAGCAGCGCCGCACAGGGGGGAATCACAGATACGCAGTATTTT.

This clonotype has at least ten counts. V usage is TRBV27 and J usage is TRBJ2-4, with D perhaps TRBD1 (6 bases). V lost 5 bases to trimming and J lost 0 bases, with 14 bases between them. The CDR3 totals 16 residues. Germline loops: CDR1 MNHEY, CDR2 SMNVEV (reference sequence). The CDR3 coding sequence is TGTGCCAGCAGTACCAGACAGGCTCAAGCCAAAAACATTCAGTACTTC. This encodes CASSTRQAQAKNIQYF.

The chain is built from TRBV29-1 and TRBJ2-2, with D uncertain. Germline CDR1 reads SQVTM; CDR2 reads ANQGSEA. This CDR3 is built from 16 residues. V was shortened by 1 base and J by 2 bases, with 14 bases between the two germline ends. CDR3 sequence: CSVEGLKRINTGELFF. In DNA, the CDR3 is TGCAGCGTTGAAGGGCTCAAGCGAATAAACACCGGGGAGCTGTTTTTT.

There are a few counts of this clonotype. The chain links TRBV5-1 to TRBJ2-5; no reliable D call. The CDR3 sequence is 14 residues long. Trimming removed 4 bases from V and 5 bases from J, with 15 bases in between. Germline CDR1 and CDR2: SGHRS and YFSETQ. CDR3 amino acids: CASSLSTSEETQYF. The CDR3, as DNA: TGCGCCAGCAGCCTATCCACGAGCGAGGAGACCCAGTACTTC. Looking up the rest from reference TRBV5-1 and TRBJ2-5 gives the full variable domain: KAGVTQTPRYLIKTRGQQVTLSCSPISGHRSVSWYQQTPGQGLQFLFEYFSETQRNKGNFPGRFSGRQFSNSRSEMNVSTLELGDSALYLCASSLSTSEETQYFGPGTRLLVL.

J is TRBJ1-2 and V is TRBV9; D gene ambiguous. V lost 0 bases to trimming and J lost 4 bases, with 13 bases between them. The CDR3 covers 15 residues. In germline, CDR1 is SGDLS, CDR2 YYNGEE. CDR3 coding DNA: TGTGCCAGCAGCGTAGTTGGCAATGTGGGCTATGGCTACACCTTC. Protein product: CASSVVGNVGYGYTF.

The CDR3 DNA follows: TGTGCCAGCAGCATTGGGGACAGGGGCCATAATTCACCCCTCCACTTT. This gives the protein CASSIGDRGHNSPLHF. The V call is TRBV21-1, the J call TRBJ1-6; TRBD1 reflects the table's D call only, with no check against the DNA. TRBV21-1 is a listed pseudogene. CDR3 length: 16 amino acids.

This sequence joins TRBV6-1 and TRBJ1-5; D remains ambiguous. Germline V gene data show CDR1 as MNHNS and CDR2 as SASEGT. This CDR3 is 12 amino acids long. With 3 bases removed from V and 9 bases from J, the gap between germline ends came to 9 bases. This chain's CDR3 is CASSEVGRPQHF. CDR3 bases: TGTGCCAGCAGTGAGGTAGGTCGGCCCCAGCATTTT.

This clonotype was recorded a few times. This chain joins TRBV28 and TRBJ2-1; 11 bases line up with TRBD2. Germline-derived CDR1 and CDR2 are MDHEN and SYDVKM. The CDR3 spans 14 residues. V shed 6 bases and J 8 bases; nucleotides not matched to a gene: 6. CDR3 nucleotide sequence: TGTGCCAGCAGACCTAGCGGGAGGCGGGATGAGCAGTTCTTC. Translated: CASRPSGRRDEQFF.

This sequence joins TRBV10-3 and TRBJ2-7; no clear D. Trimming left V 6 bases short and J 0 bases short, with 15 bases between. The CDR3 contains 15 residues. CDR1 and CDR2 from the germline V gene are ENHRY and SYGVKD. CDR3 bases: TGTGCCATCAGCGAGAGGCAGGAGAGCTCCTACGAGCAGTACTTC. As protein: CAISERQESSYEQYF.

This chain connects TRBV13 to TRBJ1-1; D is ambiguous. CDR1 is PRHDT, CDR2 FYEKMQ, per germline (reference sequence). The CDR3 sequence is 11 residues long. The V and J ends lost 7 bases and 4 bases respectively, with 7 bases between them. CDR3 coding DNA: TGTGCCAGCAAAGTTGTCACTGAAGCTTTCTTT. This sequence encodes CASKVVTEAFF.

The chain couples TRBV27 to TRBJ1-3; no reliable D call. Germline assignment: CDR1 MNHEY and CDR2 SMNVEV (reference sequence). This CDR3 contains 13 residues. The ends were cut back, 6 bases at V and 4 bases at J, with 10 bases in the middle. The CDR3 DNA reads TGTGCCAGCAGCTCTGAGTGGGGAAACACCATATATTTT. It encodes CASSSEWGNTIYF.

The DNA for the CDR3 is TGTGCCAGCAGCTCACCCACATACAATGAGCAGTTCTTC. It is translated as CASSSPTYNEQFF. The V and J genes are TRBV7-6 and TRBJ2-1, with D uncertain. Germline CDR1 is SGHVS and CDR2 is FNYEAQ. The CDR3 runs to 13 residues. Trimming cost V 4 bases and J 4 bases, with 8 bases left between them. The full variable domain, rest sourced from reference TRBV7-6 and TRBJ2-1, is GAGVSQSPRYKVTKRGQDVALRCDPISGHVSLYWYRQALGQGPEFLTYFNYEAQQDKSGLPNDRFSAERPEGSISTLTIQRTEQRDSAMYRCASSSPTYNEQFFGPGTRLTVL.

Note on this clonotype: A read error may produce the germline difference seen at one junction end. The V and J genes are TRBV20-1 and TRBJ2-1, with 10 nucleotides matching TRBD2. Germline assignment: CDR1 DFQATT and CDR2 SNEGSKA (reference sequence). The CDR3 loop spans 16 amino acids. The CDR3 nucleotides are TGCAGTGCTAGAGAAAAACTAGCGGGGTACAGCTATGAGCGGTTCTTC. Its protein product is CSAREKLAGYSYERFF.